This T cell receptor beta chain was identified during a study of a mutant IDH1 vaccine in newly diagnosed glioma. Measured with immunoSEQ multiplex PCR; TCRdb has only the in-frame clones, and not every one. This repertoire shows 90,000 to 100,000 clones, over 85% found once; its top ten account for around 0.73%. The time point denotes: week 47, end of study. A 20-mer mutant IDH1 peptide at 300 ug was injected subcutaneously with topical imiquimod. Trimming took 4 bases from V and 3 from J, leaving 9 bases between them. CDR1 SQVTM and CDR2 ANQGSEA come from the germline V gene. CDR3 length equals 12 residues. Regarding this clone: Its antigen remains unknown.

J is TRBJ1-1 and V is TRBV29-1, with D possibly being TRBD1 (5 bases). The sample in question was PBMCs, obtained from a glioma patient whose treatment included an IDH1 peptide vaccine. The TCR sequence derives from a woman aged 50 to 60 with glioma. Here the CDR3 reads CSVARGHTEAFF. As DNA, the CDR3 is TGCAGCGTTGCTAGGGGACACACTGAAGCTTTCTTT.